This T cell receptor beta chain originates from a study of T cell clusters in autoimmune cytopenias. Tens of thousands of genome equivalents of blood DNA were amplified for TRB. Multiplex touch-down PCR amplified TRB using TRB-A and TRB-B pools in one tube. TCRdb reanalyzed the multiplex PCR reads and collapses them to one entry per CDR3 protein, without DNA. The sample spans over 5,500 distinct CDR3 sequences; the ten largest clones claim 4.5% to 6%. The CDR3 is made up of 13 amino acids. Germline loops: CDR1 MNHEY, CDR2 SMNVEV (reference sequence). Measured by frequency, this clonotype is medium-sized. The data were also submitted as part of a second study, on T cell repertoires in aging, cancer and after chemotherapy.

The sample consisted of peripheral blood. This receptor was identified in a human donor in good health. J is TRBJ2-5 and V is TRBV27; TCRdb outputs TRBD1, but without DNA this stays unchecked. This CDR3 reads CASSLFPSGAQYF.